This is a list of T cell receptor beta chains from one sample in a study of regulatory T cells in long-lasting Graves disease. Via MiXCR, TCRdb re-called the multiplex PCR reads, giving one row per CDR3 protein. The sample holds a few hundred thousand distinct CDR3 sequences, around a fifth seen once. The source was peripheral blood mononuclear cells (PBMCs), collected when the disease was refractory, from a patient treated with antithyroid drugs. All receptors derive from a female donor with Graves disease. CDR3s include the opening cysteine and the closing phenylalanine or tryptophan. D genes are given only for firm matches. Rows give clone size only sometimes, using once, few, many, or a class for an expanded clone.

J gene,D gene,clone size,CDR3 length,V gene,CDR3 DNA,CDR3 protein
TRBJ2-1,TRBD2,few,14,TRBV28,TGTGCCAGCAGTGATAGCGGGGGCTACAATGAGCAGTTCTTC,CASSDSGGYNEQFF
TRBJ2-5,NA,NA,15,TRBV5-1,TGCGCCAGCAGCCCCCCGGGGGCGGGAGCAGAGACCCAGTACTTC,CASSPPGAGAETQYF
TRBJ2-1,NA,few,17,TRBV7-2,TGTGCCAGCAGCTCAGAAGACAGAACTAGCTCCTACAATGAGCAGTTCTTC,CASSSEDRTSSYNEQFF
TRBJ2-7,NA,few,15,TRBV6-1,TGTGCCAGCAGTGTTGGGACAAATTACCTGTACGAGCAGTACTTC,CASSVGTNYLYEQYF
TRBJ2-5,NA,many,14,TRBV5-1,TGTGCCAGCAGTGGGAGGACAGGACAAGAGACCCAGTACTTC,CASSGRTGQETQYF
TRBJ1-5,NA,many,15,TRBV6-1,TGTGCCAGCAGTCGGCAGGGCGGTGGCAATCAGCCCCAGCATTTT,CASSRQGGGNQPQHF
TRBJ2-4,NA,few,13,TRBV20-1,TGCAGTGCTAGAGACGGAGGGAAGAACATTCAGTACTTC,CSARDGGKNIQYF
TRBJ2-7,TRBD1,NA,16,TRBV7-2,TGTGCCAGCACCCTTCGAGTGGGACAGAGATCCTACGAGCAGTACTTC,CASTLRVGQRSYEQYF
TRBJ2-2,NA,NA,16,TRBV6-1,TGTGCCAGCAGCGGCGGGGAGGTTCGAAACACCGGGGAGCTGTTTTTT,CASSGGEVRNTGELFF
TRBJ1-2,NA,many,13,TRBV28,TGTGCCAGCAGCTTCGCAGGGTACTATGGCTACACCTTC,CASSFAGYYGYTF
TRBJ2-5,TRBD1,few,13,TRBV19,TGTGCCAGTGGGGGACAGGCGCAAGAGACCCAGTACTTC,CASGGQAQETQYF
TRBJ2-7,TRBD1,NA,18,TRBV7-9,TGTGCCAGCAGCTCCCGGGACAGGGGGCTCACTCAGCACTACGAGCAGTACTTC,CASSSRDRGLTQHYEQYF
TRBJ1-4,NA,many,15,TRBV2,TGTGCCAGCAGTGAAATAGGGCCGACTAATGAAAAACTGTTTTTT,CASSEIGPTNEKLFF
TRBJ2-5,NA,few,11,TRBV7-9,TGTGCCAGCAGATCTTCGGAGACCCAGTACTTC,CASRSSETQYF
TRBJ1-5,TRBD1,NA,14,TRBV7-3,TGTGCCAGCCGGGACAGGGAAACCAATCAGCCCCAGCATTTT,CASRDRETNQPQHF
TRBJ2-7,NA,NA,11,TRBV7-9,TGTGCCAGCAGTTACCAGGAGGTGCAGTACTTC,CASSYQEVQYF
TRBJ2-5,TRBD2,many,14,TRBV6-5,TGTGCCAGCAGTTACCGGGGGGATCTGGAGACCCAGTACTTC,CASSYRGDLETQYF
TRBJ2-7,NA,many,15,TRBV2,TGTGCCAGCCGGGGGACCTTTTTTTCGCCCCTCGAGCAGTACTTC,CASRGTFFSPLEQYF
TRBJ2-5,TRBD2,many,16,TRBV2,TGTGCCAGCAGTGAAGGTTTGGGACTAGTTCGTCAGACCCAGTACTTC,CASSEGLGLVRQTQYF
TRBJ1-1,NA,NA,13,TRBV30,TGTGCCTGGATCGACAGACCAACGAGGAAAGCTTTCTTT,CAWIDRPTRKAFF
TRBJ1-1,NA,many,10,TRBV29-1,TGCAGCGTGCAAAACGCTGAAGCTTTCTTT,CSVQNAEAFF
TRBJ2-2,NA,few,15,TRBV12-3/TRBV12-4,TGTGCCAGCAGTCCCGCGGCCCTAGGGTCCGGGGAGCTGTTTTTT,CASSPAALGSGELFF
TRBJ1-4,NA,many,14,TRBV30,TGTGCCTGCGGAACGGGCCGTTGGGATGAAAAACTGTTTTTT,CACGTGRWDEKLFF
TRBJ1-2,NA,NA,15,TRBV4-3,TGCGCCAGCAGCCAAGATGTGCGGACGGACTATGGCTACACCTTC,CASSQDVRTDYGYTF
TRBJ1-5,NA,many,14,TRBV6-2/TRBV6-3,TGTGCCAGCAGTTACGAGACTCTCAATCAGCCCCAGCATTTT,CASSYETLNQPQHF
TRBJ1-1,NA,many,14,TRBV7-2,TGTGCCAGCAGCTTAGCGCATCAGGTCACTGAAGCTTTCTTT,CASSLAHQVTEAFF
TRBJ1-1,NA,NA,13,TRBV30,TGTGCCTGGAGTGTTGGGCGGGGCACTGAAGCTTTCTTT,CAWSVGRGTEAFF